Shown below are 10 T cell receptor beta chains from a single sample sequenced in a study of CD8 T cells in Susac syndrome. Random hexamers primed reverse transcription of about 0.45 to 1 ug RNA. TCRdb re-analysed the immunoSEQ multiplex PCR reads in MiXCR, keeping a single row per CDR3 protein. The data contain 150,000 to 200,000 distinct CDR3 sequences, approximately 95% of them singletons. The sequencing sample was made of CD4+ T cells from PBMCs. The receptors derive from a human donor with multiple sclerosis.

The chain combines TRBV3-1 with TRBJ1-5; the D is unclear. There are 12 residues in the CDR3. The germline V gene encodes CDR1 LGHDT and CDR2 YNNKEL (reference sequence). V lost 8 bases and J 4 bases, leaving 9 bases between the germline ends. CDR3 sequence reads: CASGNRNQPQHF. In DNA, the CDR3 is TGTGCCAGCGGGAACAGAAATCAGCCCCAGCATTTT.

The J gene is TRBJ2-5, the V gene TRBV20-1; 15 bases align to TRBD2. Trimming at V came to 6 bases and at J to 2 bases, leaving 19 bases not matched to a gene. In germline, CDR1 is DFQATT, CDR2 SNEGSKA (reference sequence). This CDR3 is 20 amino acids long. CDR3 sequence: CSARQGWVGTSGRLQETQYF. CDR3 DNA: TGCAGTGCCAGACAGGGCTGGGTCGGGACTAGCGGGAGGTTGCAAGAGACCCAGTACTTC.

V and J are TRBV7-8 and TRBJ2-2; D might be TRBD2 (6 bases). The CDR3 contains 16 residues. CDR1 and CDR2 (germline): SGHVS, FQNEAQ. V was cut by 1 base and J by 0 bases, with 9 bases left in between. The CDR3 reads CASSLVAGTNTGELFF. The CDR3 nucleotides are TGTGCCAGCAGCTTAGTGGCGGGAACGAACACCGGGGAGCTGTTTTTT.

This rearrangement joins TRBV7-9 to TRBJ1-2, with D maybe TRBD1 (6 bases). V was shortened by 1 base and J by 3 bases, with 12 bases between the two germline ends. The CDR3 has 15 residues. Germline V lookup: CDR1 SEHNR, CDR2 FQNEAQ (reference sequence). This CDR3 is CASSLGQQGHYGYTF. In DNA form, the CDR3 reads TGTGCCAGCAGCTTAGGGCAACAGGGACACTATGGCTACACCTTC.

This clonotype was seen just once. The CDR3 DNA follows: TGTGCCAGCTCAGAGGACCTGCCCGATACGCAGTATTTT. Its protein product is CASSEDLPDTQYF. This rearrangement joins TRBV6-5 to TRBJ2-3; D unresolved. This CDR3 region has 13 residues. Germline V gives CDR1 MNHEY, CDR2 SVGAGI. Trimming stripped 8 bases from V and 6 bases from J, with 15 bases between.

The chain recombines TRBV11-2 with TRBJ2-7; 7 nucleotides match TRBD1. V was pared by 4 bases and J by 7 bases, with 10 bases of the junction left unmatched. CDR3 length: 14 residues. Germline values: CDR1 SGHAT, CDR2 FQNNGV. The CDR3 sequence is CASSSGTALREQYF. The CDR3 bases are TGTGCCAGCAGCTCCGGGACAGCACTACGTGAGCAGTACTTC.

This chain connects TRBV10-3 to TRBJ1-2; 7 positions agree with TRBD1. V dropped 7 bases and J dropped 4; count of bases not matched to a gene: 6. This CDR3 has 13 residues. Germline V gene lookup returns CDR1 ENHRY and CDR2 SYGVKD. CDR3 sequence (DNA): TGTGCCATCACGAAGGGACAGCTCTATGGCTACACCTTC. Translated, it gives CAITKGQLYGYTF.

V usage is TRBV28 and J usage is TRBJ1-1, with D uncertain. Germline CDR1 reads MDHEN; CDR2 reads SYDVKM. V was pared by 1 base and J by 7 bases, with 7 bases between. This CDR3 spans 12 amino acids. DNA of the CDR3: TGTGCCAGCAGTTTATTAGGATATGAAGCTTTCTTT. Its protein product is CASSLLGYEAFF.

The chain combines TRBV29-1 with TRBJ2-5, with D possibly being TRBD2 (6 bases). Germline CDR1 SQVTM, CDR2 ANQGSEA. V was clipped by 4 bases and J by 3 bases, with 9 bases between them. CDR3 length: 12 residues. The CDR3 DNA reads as TGCAGCGTTGCGGAGGGCAAAGAGACCCAGTACTTC. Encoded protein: CSVAEGKETQYF.

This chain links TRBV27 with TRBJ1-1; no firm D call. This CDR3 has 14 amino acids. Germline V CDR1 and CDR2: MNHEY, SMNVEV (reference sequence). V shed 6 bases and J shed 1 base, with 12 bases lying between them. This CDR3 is CASSRQHRNTEAFF. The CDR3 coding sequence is TGTGCCAGCAGCCGCCAACACCGGAACACTGAAGCTTTCTTT.